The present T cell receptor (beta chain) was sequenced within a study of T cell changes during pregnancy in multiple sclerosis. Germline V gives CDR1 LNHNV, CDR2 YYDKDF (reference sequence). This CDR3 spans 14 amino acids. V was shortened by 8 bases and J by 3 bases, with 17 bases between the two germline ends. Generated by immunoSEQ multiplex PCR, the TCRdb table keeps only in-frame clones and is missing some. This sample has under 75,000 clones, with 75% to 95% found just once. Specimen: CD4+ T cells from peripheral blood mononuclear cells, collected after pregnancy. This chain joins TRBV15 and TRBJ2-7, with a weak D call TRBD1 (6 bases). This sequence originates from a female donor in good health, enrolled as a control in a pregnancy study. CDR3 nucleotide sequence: TGTGCCACCGAATACAGGGATTTATACTACGAGCAGTACTTC. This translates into CATEYRDLYYEQYF.